This passage covers 8 T cell receptor beta chains from one sample sequenced in a study of CD8 T cells in ankylosing spondylitis (dated by TCRdb to about 2017). Preparation of the library involved 5' RACE. These reads were obtained on an Illumina HiSeq 2500. TCRdb reprocessing: public reads trimmed at Q25 with fastp, clones called with MiXCR, in-frame beta chains kept. Records with the same CDR3 protein are collapsed into one entry carrying the most frequent genes and DNA. In all, the sample holds roughly 440,000 distinct CDR3 sequences, and about 15% of those were seen once. The ten biggest clones cover approximately 1% of the sample. General conclusions and limits of the study: Blood from ankylosing spondylitis patients appeared to be characterized by a TCR beta motif composed of about 8 highly homologous amino acid variants.

Antigens of these TCRs are unknown. Sequenced sample: blood, either unsorted or a sorted T cell fraction (not recorded which). Receptors were obtained from a male donor with ankylosing spondylitis.

This clonotype was detected many times. This chain joins TRBV12-3 or TRBV12-4 and TRBJ2-7; tentative D call: TRBD2 (5 bases). V was cut by 3 bases and J by 2 bases, with 8 bases left in between. The CDR3 consists of 13 residues. CDR3 DNA sequence: TGTGCCAGCAGTTTCTCGGGGACCTACGAGCAGTACTTC. It specifies CASSFSGTYEQYF.

The chain is built from TRBV12-3 or TRBV12-4 and TRBJ1-4; 8 nucleotides line up with TRBD1. The CDR3 contains 15 residues. With V trimmed by 5 bases and J by 4 bases, 6 bases remained unmatched. CDR3 protein: CASSGQGHSNEKLFF. The CDR3 DNA follows: TGTGCCAGCAGTGGACAGGGACACAGTAATGAAAAACTGTTTTTT.

This chain links TRBV20-1 with TRBJ1-1, with 7 nucleotides matching TRBD1. The CDR3 contains 14 residues. Trimming took 6 bases from V and 4 from J; bases not matched to a gene: 11. Germline CDR1 reads DFQATT; CDR2 reads SNEGSKA (reference sequence). The CDR3 here is CSADLTGLGTEAFF. CDR3 nucleotides: TGCAGTGCGGACCTGACAGGGTTGGGCACTGAAGCTTTCTTT.

This clonotype was recorded a few times. This sequence joins TRBV14 and TRBJ1-2; D gene unclear. The CDR3 has 15 residues. Germline lookup yields CDR1 SGHDN and CDR2 FVKESK. Trimming shortened V by 1 base and J by 4 bases, and 13 bases separated the two germline ends. For the CDR3, the DNA is TGTGCCAGCAGCCAAGTGAAGGGCGGAATCTATGGCTACACCTTC. This encodes CASSQVKGGIYGYTF.

The chain is built from TRBV27 and TRBJ1-1; tentatively, D is TRBD1 (5 bases). The CDR3 has 14 amino acids. CDR1 is MNHEY and CDR2 is SMNVEV in the germline V gene (reference sequence). The V end lost 7 bases, the J end lost 0 bases, and 12 bases lay between the germline ends. CDR3 in amino acids: CASKWGVLNTEAFF. The CDR3 nucleotides read TGTGCCAGCAAATGGGGGGTCTTGAACACTGAAGCTTTCTTT.

CDR3 coding DNA: TGCAGCGTTCAGGACGGGACTAGGAAATACGAGCAGTACTTC. The encoded protein is CSVQDGTRKYEQYF. This chain links TRBV29-1 with TRBJ2-7; 8 nucleotides line up with TRBD2. From germline, CDR1 is SQVTM and CDR2 ANQGSEA. With V trimmed by 5 bases and J by 4 bases, 10 bases remained unmatched. This CDR3 region has 14 residues.

V is TRBV20-1 and J is TRBJ2-1; TRBD2 matches 12 bases. Germline V gives CDR1 DFQATT, CDR2 SNEGSKA (reference sequence). This CDR3 contains 18 residues. J gave up 7 bases and V 1 base, and 14 bases lay outside the gene matches. This CDR3 is CSARVSSGGARGVNEQFF. The CDR3 DNA reads TGCAGTGCTAGAGTGTCTAGCGGGGGGGCCCGGGGAGTGAATGAGCAGTTCTTC.

The genes are TRBV5-1 and TRBJ2-1; TRBD2 matches at 7 bases. The junction had 5 bases not matched to a gene; V was cut back by 3 bases and J by 8 bases. This CDR3 is built from 13 residues. The germline gives CDR1 SGHRS, CDR2 YFSETQ. This chain's CDR3 is CASSSTSADEQFF. CDR3 nucleotide sequence: TGCGCCAGCAGCTCCACTAGCGCCGATGAGCAGTTCTTC.